The rows below give T cell receptor beta chains drawn from one sample of a study of blood T cell repertoires in COVID-19. Sequencing was performed with immunoSEQ multiplex PCR; in TCRdb, only in-frame clones are kept and a portion is missing. The data show about 180,000 clones, about 81% seen once. Sequenced: peripheral blood. The receptors originated from a woman of 80 years or more with COVID-19, enrolled during active disease. Each CDR3 is given with its conserved first and last residue. A D gene is named only where the DNA matches it firmly. Clone size is not always given. Where it is, it says once, few, many or a class for expanded clones.

d_gene | abundance | j_gene | v_gene | CDR3aa | CDR3nt
- | - | TRBJ1-2 | TRBV6-5 | CASSRVAYGYTF | TGTGCCAGCAGTAGAGTTGCCTATGGCTACACCTTC
- | - | TRBJ2-6 | TRBV5-6 | CASSLEGYRAAGANVLTF | TGTGCCAGCAGCTTGGAAGGGTACAGGGCGGCTGGGGCCAACGTCCTGACTTTC
TRBD2 | once | TRBJ2-3 | TRBV6-2/TRBV6-3 | CASSYLAGGTDTQYF | TGTGCCAGCAGTTATCTAGCGGGAGGTACAGATACGCAGTATTTT
- | - | TRBJ2-3 | TRBV6-5 | CASSLAATDTQYF | TGTGCCAGCAGTTTGGCGGCCACAGATACGCAGTATTTT
- | once | TRBJ1-5 | TRBV28 | CASSIGAGDQPQHF | TGTGCCAGCAGTATAGGGGCTGGGGATCAGCCCCAGCATTTT
TRBD2 | - | TRBJ2-5 | TRBV2 | CASRGTSGSRETQYF | TGTGCCAGCAGGGGGACTAGCGGGAGCCGAGAGACCCAGTACTTC
- | - | TRBJ1-1 | TRBV5-1 | CASSPRDSSEEKAFF | TGCGCCAGCAGCCCACGGGACTCCTCCGAAGAGAAAGCTTTCTTT
TRBD2 | - | TRBJ2-5 | TRBV28 | CASSFLAGEETQYF | TGTGCCAGCAGTTTCCTAGCGGGAGAAGAGACCCAGTACTTC
- | - | TRBJ1-1 | TRBV6-5 | CASALNWGLNTEAFF | TGTGCCAGCGCCCTGAATTGGGGACTTAACACTGAAGCTTTCTTT
TRBD1 | - | TRBJ1-1 | TRBV5-1 | CASSKDRGGTEAFF | TGCGCCAGCAGCAAGGACAGGGGTGGCACTGAAGCTTTCTTT
TRBD2 | - | TRBJ2-6 | TRBV7-2 | CASSLVLAGGPGANVLTF | TGTGCCAGCAGCTTAGTTCTAGCGGGGGGGCCTGGGGCCAACGTCCTGACTTTC
TRBD1 | - | TRBJ1-5 | TRBV20-1 | CSASDAGQGAYQPQHF | TGCAGTGCTAGTGACGCGGGACAGGGGGCTTATCAGCCCCAGCATTTT
- | - | TRBJ1-4 | TRBV5-5 | CASRDPRGAGEKLFF | TGTGCCAGCAGAGATCCCCGGGGGGCTGGAGAAAAACTGTTTTTT
- | - | TRBJ2-3 | TRBV18 | CASSPMIAASTDTQYF | TGTGCCAGCTCACCGATGATAGCGGCTAGCACAGATACGCAGTATTTT
- | - | TRBJ2-7 | TRBV5-4 | CASSVYREISYEQYF | TGTGCCAGCAGTGTGTACCGGGAGATTTCCTACGAGCAGTACTTC
TRBD2 | - | TRBJ2-2 | TRBV7-2 | CASNILIGGGTGELFF | TGTGCCAGCAACATTTTAATCGGGGGGGGCACCGGGGAGCTGTTTTTT
- | - | TRBJ2-5 | TRBV5-4 | CASSLASEGLQETQYF | TGTGCCAGCAGCTTGGCCTCAGAGGGCCTCCAAGAGACCCAGTACTTC
- | few | TRBJ2-3 | TRBV6-1 | CASSEAPGGELNTQYF | TGTGCCAGCAGTGAAGCTCCTGGCGGGGAACTTAATACGCAGTATTTT
TRBD1 | - | TRBJ2-4 | TRBV19 | CATRQGAAKNIQYF | TGTGCCACTAGACAGGGGGCAGCCAAAAACATTCAGTACTTC
- | - | TRBJ2-5 | TRBV15 | CATSRDQEETQYF | TGTGCCACCAGCAGAGATCAGGAAGAGACCCAGTACTTC
- | - | TRBJ1-1 | TRBV6-2/TRBV6-3 | CASSYQQGTEAFF | TGTGCCAGCAGTTACCAGCAGGGCACTGAAGCTTTCTTT
- | - | TRBJ2-2 | TRBV4-2 | CASSQDISTGEAGELFF | TGTGCCAGCAGCCAAGATATTTCCACGGGGGAGGCCGGGGAGCTGTTTTTT